This T cell receptor (beta chain) was sequenced in a study of blood T cell repertoires in COVID-19. Turning to the study itself: The United States, Italy and Spain were the sources of the acute and convalescent COVID-19 samples. PBMCs, B-cell-depleted T cells, or T cells were the source of the cDNA or gDNA that made up the material.

The CDR3 has 17 amino acids. Germline values: CDR1 SGDLS, CDR2 YYNGEE. The V and J ends lost 2 bases and 3 bases, in that order; junction bases with no gene match: 9. In the source study's methods: Reference gene primer amplification in the assay estimated nucleated cell counts. Profiling relied on immunoSEQ multiplex PCR, and the TCRdb table lists in-frame clones only, not all of them. V, J and clone size reflect that table, while D and trimming were determined from the DNA. The data show under 300,000 clones, around 80% seen once. Material: peripheral blood. The source is a man aged 35-49 years who had recovered from COVID-19. J is TRBJ2-1 and V is TRBV9; TRBD2 aligns across 9 bases. The CDR3 loop is CASSVRASGKVYNEQFF. Here the CDR3 DNA reads TGTGCCAGCAGCGTGAGGGCTAGCGGGAAGGTCTACAATGAGCAGTTCTTC.